Sequencing of this T cell receptor beta chain was carried out in a study of T cell changes during pregnancy in multiple sclerosis. Libraries were prepared by immunoSEQ multiplex PCR; TCRdb keeps only in-frame clonotypes and omits some of them. The sample has about 110,000 clones; roughly 90% are singletons. In germline, CDR1 is SNHLY, CDR2 FYNNEI. Unmatched junction bases numbered 8, after V lost 6 bases and J lost 2 bases. CDR3 length: 17 residues. This TCR was sampled from a female donor with multiple sclerosis, enrolled in a pregnancy study. The starting material was peripheral blood, obtained in the third trimester of pregnancy. The gene calls are TRBV2 and TRBJ1-5, with 12 bases aligning to TRBD1. For the CDR3, the DNA is TGTGCCAGCAGGGCCGGGACAGGGGGCGGTGGCAATCAGCCCCAGCATTTT. Amino acid sequence: CASRAGTGGGGNQPQHF.